One and the same sample provided the 31 T cell receptor beta chains below, sequenced in a study of T cells in Graves' hyperthyroidism and ophthalmopathy. Researchers amplified the TCR beta CDR3 regions from RNA transcripts. Primed by the HTBI set, a first-round RT-PCR was run on the TCR CDR3. TCRdb reprocessed the multiplex PCR reads with MiXCR, giving one entry per CDR3 protein. The table includes about 400,000 distinct CDR3 sequences, under 15% detected once. Sequencing was done on a sample of blood. These TCRs come from a woman aged 25 to 39 with Graves' hyperthyroidism.

This clonotype appeared once. The rearrangement links TRBV7-9 to TRBJ2-2, with D possibly TRBD2 on 5 matching bases. Between the trimmed V and J ends, which lost 7 bases and 5 bases, there was a span of 32 bases. Germline CDR1 and CDR2: SEHNR and FQNEAQ (reference sequence). The CDR3 contains 20 residues. CDR3 DNA sequence: TGTGCCAGCATCGAACACCGGGATCTGAGAGGGCGAATACAAACCGGGGAGCTGTTTTTT. This sequence encodes CASIEHRDLRGRIQTGELFF.

This chain joins TRBV28 and TRBJ2-6; perhaps TRBD1 as D (5 bases). This CDR3 has 16 amino acids. The germline V gene encodes CDR1 MDHEN and CDR2 SYDVKM. The V end lost 6 bases, the J end lost 0 bases, and 12 bases lay between the germline ends. This chain's CDR3 is CASRPRQTSGANVLTF. The CDR3 DNA reads TGTGCCAGCAGACCGCGACAGACCTCTGGGGCCAACGTCCTGACTTTC.

This clonotype was recorded a few times. V and J are TRBV5-4 and TRBJ1-1; the match to TRBD1 covers 8 bases. The ends lost 4 bases at V and 0 bases at J; junction bases unmatched: 5. Germline V gene data show CDR1 as SGHNT and CDR2 as YYREEE (reference sequence). The CDR3 has 15 amino acids. The CDR3 DNA follows: TGTGCCAGCAGCCGACGGACAGGGATGAACACTGAAGCTTTCTTT. It translates to CASSRRTGMNTEAFF.

The chain is built from TRBV3-1 and TRBJ1-1; no clear D gene. V was cut by 2 bases and J by 5 bases, with 6 bases left in between. CDR3 length equals 12 residues. Per germline, CDR1 LGHDT and CDR2 YNNKEL (reference sequence). This CDR3 is CASSQTGTEAFF. In DNA form, the CDR3 reads TGTGCCAGCAGCCAAACGGGGACTGAAGCTTTCTTT.

This clonotype was seen at least ten times. The rearrangement links TRBV20-1 to TRBJ2-1; 10 bases match TRBD2. CDR1 and CDR2 (germline): DFQATT, SNEGSKA (reference sequence). The CDR3 consists of 15 residues. Unmatched junction bases numbered 4, after V lost 0 bases and J lost 5 bases. The CDR3 DNA sequence: TGCAGTGCTAGAGATCTTCTAGCGGGGGACAATGAGCAGTTCTTC. As protein: CSARDLLAGDNEQFF.

The chain uses TRBV2 and TRBJ2-2, with 8 bases fitting TRBD1. The length of the CDR3 is 15 residues. Germline loops: CDR1 SNHLY, CDR2 FYNNEI. The ends lost 4 bases at V and 2 bases at J; junction bases unmatched: 3. CDR3 nucleotide sequence: TGTGCCAGCAGTGGGGACAGGAACAACACCGGGGAGCTGTTTTTT. Translation: CASSGDRNNTGELFF.

This clonotype turned up a few times. The V and J genes are TRBV29-1 and TRBJ1-4, with D perhaps TRBD1 (6 bases). The CDR3 extends over 12 amino acids. V shed 4 bases and J shed 7 bases, with 10 bases lying between them. Germline V CDR1 and CDR2: SQVTM, ANQGSEA. The chain's CDR3 is CSVGQGSEKLFF. The CDR3 region has the DNA TGCAGCGTTGGGCAGGGGTCTGAAAAACTGTTTTTT.

Points on this clonotype: At one end, the junction sequence differs from germline, possibly due to a read error. This chain joins TRBV5-1 and TRBJ1-1; TRBD1 matches 9 bases. Per germline, CDR1 SGHRS and CDR2 YFSETQ. This CDR3 has 17 residues. CDR3 loop: CASSLPTGTGTNTEAFF. CDR3 in DNA: TGTGCCAGCAGCTTACCCACCGGGACAGGGACTAACACTGAAGCTTTCTTT. Drawing the rest from reference TRBV5-1 and TRBJ1-1, the complete variable domain is KAGVTQTPRYLIKTRGQQVTLSCSPISGHRSVSWYQQTPGQGLQFLFEYFSETQRNKGNFPGRFSGRQFSNSRSEMNVSTLELGDSALYLCASSLPTGTGTNTEAFFGQGTRLTVV.

In this sample, this clonotype turned up many times. The chain employs TRBV7-2 and TRBJ1-5; unclear D gene. The CDR3 runs to 12 residues. From germline, CDR1 is SGHTA and CDR2 FQGNSA. The V end was cut by 4 bases, the J end by 4 bases, with 5 bases between. Written as DNA, the CDR3 is TGTGCCAGCAGCTACAAAAATCAGCCCCAGCATTTT. It translates to CASSYKNQPQHF.

Many counts were recorded for this clonotype. This chain connects TRBV28 to TRBJ1-1; D is unresolved. The CDR3 runs to 13 residues. In germline, CDR1 is MDHEN, CDR2 SYDVKM. V lost 7 bases, J lost 4 bases, and 13 bases lay in between. The CDR3 spells CASTLPGGTEAFF. CDR3 DNA sequence: TGTGCCAGCACCCTGCCAGGAGGCACTGAAGCTTTCTTT.

This clonotype has ten or more counts. The chain combines TRBV7-9 with TRBJ2-7, with D maybe TRBD2 (6 bases). The CDR3 has 15 residues. Germline assignment: CDR1 SEHNR and CDR2 FQNEAQ (reference sequence). V was cut by 3 bases and J by 6 bases, with 18 bases left in between. The CDR3 coding sequence is TGTGCCAGCAGCTTGCAGGGTGCTCGGGGAGGCGAGCAGTACTTC. The encoded protein is CASSLQGARGGEQYF.

This clonotype was picked up a small number of times. The chain recombines TRBV28 with TRBJ2-7; D may correspond to TRBD1 or TRBD2 (5 bases each). This CDR3 comprises 15 residues. Germline V gene sequence: CDR1 MDHEN, CDR2 SYDVKM. V lost 3 bases and J lost 0, with 12 bases in between. CDR3 DNA: TGTGCCAGCAGTTTGGGTGGGGGTAGCTCCTACGAGCAGTACTTC. Translating it yields CASSLGGGSSYEQYF.

Ten or more counts support this clonotype. The chain is built from TRBV18 and TRBJ1-6; the D is unclear. Germline-derived CDR1 and CDR2 are KGHSH and LQKENI. Between the trimmed V and J ends, which lost 6 bases and 0 bases, there was a span of 12 bases. The CDR3 runs to 16 residues. The CDR3 DNA is TGTGCCAGCTCCCGCGACGCAAGCTCCTATAATTCACCCCTCCACTTT. The encoded protein is CASSRDASSYNSPLHF.

This clonotype occurred many times. The rearrangement links TRBV20-1 to TRBJ2-7; no reliable D call. V lost 2 bases and J lost 2, with 10 bases in between. Germline V gene data show CDR1 as DFQATT and CDR2 as SNEGSKA (reference sequence). The CDR3 is 13 amino acids. This CDR3 is CSARRQVPYEQYF. The DNA for the CDR3 is TGCAGTGCTAGAAGGCAGGTCCCCTACGAGCAGTACTTC.

The sample holds many counts of this clonotype. The V and J genes are TRBV30 and TRBJ2-7; D may be TRBD1 (6 bases). The CDR3 covers 13 residues. Germline V lookup: CDR1 GTSNPN, CDR2 SVGIG (reference sequence). V lost 4 bases to trimming and J lost 3 bases, with 13 bases between them. This CDR3 reads CAWKLQGGYEQYF. The CDR3 DNA is TGTGCCTGGAAATTACAGGGTGGCTACGAGCAGTACTTC. Full variable domain (missing parts from reference TRBV30 and TRBJ2-7): SQTIHQWPATLVQPVGSPLSLECTVEGTSNPNLYWYRQAAGRGLQLLFYSVGIGQISSEVPQNLSASRPQDRQFILSSKKLLLSDSGFYLCAWKLQGGYEQYFGPGTRLTVT.

This clonotype was detected many times. The chain links TRBV12-3 or TRBV12-4 to TRBJ2-7, with D perhaps TRBD2 (6 bases). This CDR3 has 14 amino acids. V was pared by 3 bases and J by 3 bases, with 12 bases between. Written as DNA, the CDR3 is TGTGCCAGCAGTTTTGAGCGGGCCAACTACGAGCAGTACTTC. Encoded protein: CASSFERANYEQYF.

This clonotype was found many times. This chain connects TRBV6-5 to TRBJ2-1; D is possibly TRBD2 (6 bases). Trimming stripped 0 bases from V and 2 bases from J, with 14 bases between. There are 17 residues in the CDR3. Germline V gene lookup returns CDR1 MNHEY and CDR2 SVGAGI. CDR3 bases: TGTGCCAGCAGTTACTCTCTTCCGGTAGCGGCCTACAATGAGCAGTTCTTC. Amino acid sequence: CASSYSLPVAAYNEQFF.

This clonotype was observed a few times. The rearrangement joins TRBV11-2 to TRBJ2-7, with D possibly TRBD2 on 5 matching bases. This CDR3 is built from 15 residues. CDR1 SGHAT and CDR2 FQNNGV come from the germline V gene. V was clipped by 5 bases and J by 3 bases, with 17 bases between them. The CDR3 region is CASSLGWGDVYEQYF. The CDR3 region has the DNA TGTGCCAGCAGCCTGGGGTGGGGAGACGTCTACGAGCAGTACTTC.

J is TRBJ1-6 and V is TRBV11-2; D is unclear. The ends were cut back, 3 bases at V and 10 bases at J, with 25 bases in the middle. The CDR3 sequence is 18 residues long. Germline V gene data show CDR1 as SGHAT and CDR2 as FQNNGV. The CDR3: CASSFSLSDPGSLSPLHF. The CDR3 region has the DNA TGTGCCAGCAGCTTTTCTCTTTCGGACCCCGGCTCGTTGTCACCCCTCCACTTT.

This chain links TRBV28 with TRBJ2-1; 7 bases map to TRBD1. CDR1 and CDR2 (germline): MDHEN, SYDVKM. After removal of 6 bases from V and 1 base from J, the junction contained 6 bases not matched to a gene. The CDR3 length is 15 residues. CDR3 loop: CASSKGRGSYNEQFF. The CDR3 DNA is TGTGCCAGCAGCAAGGGCAGGGGGTCCTACAATGAGCAGTTCTTC.

V gene TRBV5-1 combines with J gene TRBJ2-1, with D unclear. CDR1 SGHRS and CDR2 YFSETQ come from the germline V gene. This CDR3 is built from 12 residues. V was trimmed by 0 bases and J by 12 bases, leaving 10 bases between them. CDR3 sequence: CASSLASSGQFF. In nucleotides, the CDR3 is TGCGCCAGCAGCTTGGCCAGCTCTGGGCAGTTCTTC.

This clonotype was counted many times. The chain has TRBV28 and TRBJ1-3, with TRBD1 as a possible D gene (6 bases). CDR3 length equals 13 residues. V lost 5 bases, J lost 7 bases, and 12 bases lay in between. Germline CDR1 reads MDHEN; CDR2 reads SYDVKM. CDR3 loop: CASSEGGGNTIYF. In nucleotides, the CDR3 is TGTGCCAGCAGTGAGGGGGGAGGTAACACCATATATTTT.

This clonotype has only a few counts. The gene calls are TRBV28 and TRBJ1-3; 7 bases fit TRBD1. CDR1 MDHEN and CDR2 SYDVKM come from the germline V gene. The CDR3 extends over 15 amino acids. V dropped 2 bases and J dropped 4; count of bases not matched to a gene: 5. In DNA form, the CDR3 reads TGTGCCAGCAGTTTAACCCCGACAGGGGGAAACACCATATATTTT. Its translation: CASSLTPTGGNTIYF.

CDR3 protein: CSARDTQSTDTQYF. The CDR3 DNA reads TGCAGTGCTAGAGACACTCAAAGCACAGATACGCAGTATTTT. The V gene is TRBV20-1, the J gene TRBJ2-3, with D unresolved. Trimming removed 0 bases at V and 0 bases at J, with 7 bases between. Germline V lookup: CDR1 DFQATT, CDR2 SNEGSKA (reference sequence). This CDR3 comprises 14 residues.

This clonotype was seen ten or more times. The CDR3 here is CATSREGSSRLANTGELFF. Here the CDR3 DNA reads TGTGCCACCAGCAGAGAAGGTTCATCGAGACTAGCGAACACCGGGGAGCTGTTTTTT. The V call is TRBV15, the J call TRBJ2-2; maybe TRBD2 (6 bases). V dropped 0 bases and J dropped 0 bases, with 17 bases sitting between them. Germline V gene sequence: CDR1 LNHNV, CDR2 YYDKDF (reference sequence). The CDR3 totals 19 residues.

Many counts were recorded for this clonotype. The rearrangement uses TRBV27 and TRBJ1-2, with 8 bases lining up with TRBD1. The ends lost 3 bases at V and 8 bases at J; junction bases unmatched: 11. This CDR3 comprises 15 residues. Looked up from germline, CDR1 is MNHEY and CDR2 is SMNVEV (reference sequence). CDR3 region: CASSFGLGQGGGYTF. CDR3 in DNA: TGTGCCAGCAGTTTTGGTCTTGGACAGGGAGGGGGCTACACCTTC.

This clonotype was observed a few times. This chain links TRBV4-1 with TRBJ2-5; 7 bases are a match to TRBD2. The ends lost 3 bases at V and 6 bases at J; junction bases unmatched: 13. This CDR3 region has 16 residues. Looked up from germline, CDR1 is MGHRA and CDR2 is YSYEKL. This CDR3 reads CASSHHAGEGRKTQYF. In DNA, the CDR3 is TGCGCCAGCAGCCACCACGCGGGGGAGGGCCGGAAGACCCAGTACTTC.

This clonotype came up a few times. The V gene is TRBV5-1, the J gene TRBJ2-1; D gene ambiguous. This CDR3 is built from 15 residues. Germline V gene data show CDR1 as SGHRS and CDR2 as YFSETQ. The V gene lost 6 bases and the J gene lost 0 bases, with 13 bases spanning the gap. The CDR3: CASTKDLSSYNEQFF. The CDR3 region has the DNA TGCGCCAGCACCAAGGACCTTAGCTCCTACAATGAGCAGTTCTTC. The full variable domain, completed using reference TRBV5-1 and TRBJ2-1, is KAGVTQTPRYLIKTRGQQVTLSCSPISGHRSVSWYQQTPGQGLQFLFEYFSETQRNKGNFPGRFSGRQFSNSRSEMNVSTLELGDSALYLCASTKDLSSYNEQFFGPGTRLTVL.

J is TRBJ2-7 and V is TRBV7-9; D unresolved. Germline V CDR1 and CDR2: SEHNR, FQNEAQ (reference sequence). There are 12 residues in the CDR3. Trimming removed 4 bases from V and 2 bases from J, with 6 bases in between. CDR3 bases: TGTGCCAGCAGCTCTCAGCCCTACGAGCAGTACTTC. Protein product: CASSSQPYEQYF.

This clonotype was observed a few times. This chain connects TRBV2 to TRBJ2-1; possible D gene TRBD2, 7 bases. V was cut by 6 bases and J by 8 bases, with 17 bases left in between. The germline V gene has CDR1 SNHLY and CDR2 FYNNEI. The CDR3 extends over 14 amino acids. This chain's CDR3 is CASRGKQGRDEQFF. The CDR3 DNA reads as TGTGCCAGCAGGGGGAAGCAGGGGAGGGATGAGCAGTTCTTC.

This clonotype was counted at least ten times. The gene calls are TRBV7-9 and TRBJ2-2; TRBD2 matches at 14 bases. Per the germline V gene, CDR1 is SEHNR and CDR2 is FQNEAQ (reference sequence). V lost 2 bases, J lost 7 bases, and 12 bases stayed unmatched. This CDR3 region has 19 residues. CDR3 residues: CASSLTSRLAGGNNGELFF. The CDR3 nucleotides are TGTGCCAGCAGCTTAACCTCTCGACTAGCGGGAGGGAATAACGGGGAGCTGTTTTTT.